The clone carrying this TCR beta chain was observed once. The data stem from a study of blood T cell repertoires in COVID-19. CDR3 length equals 15 residues. The V and J ends lost 5 bases and 0 bases, in that order; junction bases with no gene match: 5. Germline CDR1 and CDR2: LGHDT and YNNKEL (reference sequence). In the original processing: By means of reference gene primer amplification, nucleated cell counts were estimated. Clones were sequenced by immunoSEQ multiplex PCR, and TCRdb holds only the in-frame ones, with some missing. The V and J calls and clone size come from that table; D and trimming were worked out from the DNA. The table includes tens of thousands of clones, 81% detected once.

J is TRBJ1-2 and V is TRBV3-1 (or the pseudogene TRBV3-2); TRBD1 matches 8 bases. The receptor was derived from a woman of 80 years or more with COVID-19, enrolled during active disease. The sample taken for sequencing was peripheral blood. CDR3 DNA sequence: TGTGCCAGCAGCGATCTGGACAGGGCTAACTATGGCTACACCTTC. Its protein is CASSDLDRANYGYTF.